The T cell receptor (beta chain) described here comes from a study of T cell responses to AZD1222 COVID-19 vaccine. The study's findings and limits: Spike was spanned by vaccine-associated CD4 TCRs, with dominance at 160-218 and 743-854. Nearly half of spike-specific TCRs reportedly target variant regions that are unmutated in the B.1.351 and B.1.1.7 variants.

Comments on this clone: Its antigen is not known.

Produced via immunoSEQ multiplex PCR; TCRdb's table is partial and in-frame only. Of fewer than 180,000 clones in the sample, approximately 92% are singletons; the top ten hold approximately 3.4%. Pooled in the analysis were second doses at about 4 or about 12 weeks. CDR1 is DFQATT and CDR2 is SNEGSKA in the germline V gene (reference sequence). Trimming took off 3 bases at V and 6 bases at J, with 18 bases between the two ends. The CDR3 contains 15 residues. This receptor was taken from an adult who received the AZD1222 COVID-19 vaccine. This chain joins TRBV20-1 and TRBJ2-1, with D perhaps being TRBD1 or TRBD2 (5 bases each). Sequences were derived from peripheral blood, sampled 28 days after the second AZD1222 dose. This chain's CDR3 is CSASGREGLGNEQFF. DNA for the CDR3: TGCAGTGCTAGTGGGAGAGAGGGGCTTGGCAATGAGCAGTTCTTC.